The 25 T cell receptor beta chains below come from one sample, sequenced in a study of blood T cells in healthy people across ages. The second PCR ran roughly 6 to 11 cycles with a sample-barcoded 5' primer and J-beta primers. TCRdb processed the 5' RACE reads anew with MiXCR; each CDR3 protein has one entry. The table includes approximately 770,000 distinct CDR3 sequences, more than 45% detected once. Sequenced sample: blood. These receptors came from a young man in good health.

The chain joins TRBV6-5 to TRBJ2-5, with D hard to call. The CDR3 loop spans 13 amino acids. V was clipped by 0 bases and J by 11 bases, with 13 bases between them. CDR1 is MNHEY and CDR2 is SVGAGI in the germline V gene. The CDR3 DNA reads as TGTGCCAGCAGTTACTCGGGAAACAATGAGCAGTACTTC. Its translation is CASSYSGNNEQYF.

V and J are TRBV4-3 and TRBJ2-7; 10 nucleotides agree with TRBD1. Germline CDR1 and CDR2: LGHNA and YSLEER. V lost 1 base, J lost 0 bases, and 15 bases stayed unmatched. The CDR3 spans 20 residues. The CDR3 reads CASSQVQGDRGILSSYEQYF. In DNA form, the CDR3 reads TGCGCCAGCAGCCAAGTCCAGGGGGACAGGGGAATCTTGAGCTCCTACGAGCAGTACTTC.

The chain has TRBV25-1 and TRBJ1-1; D gene ambiguous. Germline values: CDR1 MGHDK, CDR2 SYGVNS. The CDR3 runs to 14 residues. V lost 7 bases and J 5 bases, leaving 17 bases between the germline ends. The CDR3 here is CASTPTGFWTEAFF. In nucleotides, the CDR3 is TGTGCCAGCACCCCCACGGGGTTTTGGACTGAAGCTTTCTTT.

The chain has TRBV9 and TRBJ2-1; 12 positions match TRBD2. Unmatched junction bases numbered 7, after V lost 3 bases and J lost 0 bases. This CDR3 is built from 18 residues. CDR1 is SGDLS and CDR2 is YYNGEE in the germline V gene. This CDR3 is CASSDTLAGGFSYNEQFF. CDR3 DNA: TGTGCCAGCAGCGACACACTAGCGGGGGGTTTCTCCTACAATGAGCAGTTCTTC.

V usage is TRBV14 and J usage is TRBJ2-4; TRBD1 might be the D (5 bases). The J call may be faulty, since TRBJ2-7 better matches the DNA end. Germline V gives CDR1 SGHDN, CDR2 FVKESK. The CDR3 is made up of 15 amino acids. The chain's CDR3 is CASSPTLGALLEQYF. The CDR3 DNA sequence: TGTGCCAGCAGCCCTACTCTTGGGGCACTCCTCGAGCAGTACTTC.

This clonotype was found many times. The V and J genes are TRBV20-1 and TRBJ2-1; unclear D gene. V lost 3 bases and J lost 0, with 9 bases in between. Germline V gene sequence: CDR1 DFQATT, CDR2 SNEGSKA (reference sequence). This CDR3 comprises 14 residues. The CDR3 nucleotides read TGCAGTGCTAGTACCCCAGGCTCCTACAATGAGCAGTTCTTC. It encodes CSASTPGSYNEQFF.

The gene calls are TRBV6-1 and TRBJ1-2; D ambiguous. Trimming took 10 bases from V and 7 from J, leaving 22 bases between them. CDR1 is MNHNS, CDR2 SASEGT, per germline. This CDR3 is built from 14 residues. CDR3 sequence reads: CAIDLLDSRGGYTF. CDR3 DNA: TGTGCCATCGACCTTCTGGACTCCCGGGGTGGCTACACCTTC.

Written as DNA, the CDR3 is TGTGCCAGCAGCCAAGAGTCTCGTTTCGGAAGGGAGGGCAATGAGCAGTTCTTC. Amino acids: CASSQESRFGREGNEQFF. The chain recombines TRBV14 with TRBJ2-1; 7 positions agree with TRBD2. CDR1 is SGHDN and CDR2 is FVKESK in the germline V gene. The V segment lost 0 bases and the J segment 6 bases; nucleotides outside the gene matches: 14. The CDR3 loop spans 18 amino acids.

The rearrangement links TRBV6-1 to TRBJ1-1; 8 bases are a match to TRBD1. V trimming: 6 bases; J trimming: 8 bases; junction bases outside the gene matches: 5. The germline CDR1 and CDR2 sequences are MNHNS and SASEGT. CDR3 length equals 12 residues. CDR3 residues: CASRSGDREAFF. The CDR3 DNA reads as TGTGCCAGCAGATCTGGGGACAGGGAAGCTTTCTTT.

The genes are TRBV14 and TRBJ1-4; D call uncertain. The germline V gene encodes CDR1 SGHDN and CDR2 FVKESK. V lost 1 base to trimming and J lost 10 bases, with 7 bases between them. CDR3 length equals 12 residues. This CDR3 reads CASSQGSGKLFF. CDR3 coding DNA: TGTGCCAGCAGCCAAGGATCCGGAAAACTGTTTTTT.

This clonotype showed up just a few times. The chain's CDR3 is CASSRGVGEKLFF. The CDR3 nucleotides read TGTGCCAGCAGCCGAGGGGTAGGTGAAAAACTGTTTTTT. The J gene is TRBJ1-4, the V gene TRBV4-2; D perhaps matches TRBD1 (5 bases). This CDR3 is 13 amino acids long. CDR1 is LGHNA, CDR2 YNFKEQ, per germline. Trimming pared 4 bases from V and 7 bases from J, leaving 10 bases between.

This rearrangement joins TRBV29-1 to TRBJ2-4; 15 nucleotides align to TRBD2. The CDR3 length is 14 residues. CDR1 is SQVTM and CDR2 is ANQGSEA in the germline V gene. With V trimmed by 4 bases and J by 8 bases, 3 bases remained unmatched. The CDR3 DNA reads TGCAGCGTTGGTGGACTAGCGGGAGGGGACATTCAGTACTTC. This gives the protein CSVGGLAGGDIQYF.

The V gene is TRBV7-2, the J gene TRBJ2-1, with 8 positions matching TRBD2. This CDR3 region has 16 residues. CDR1 is SGHTA, CDR2 FQGNSA, per germline. The V segment lost 7 bases and the J segment 0 bases; nucleotides outside the gene matches: 8. CDR3 region: CASKRYGGDSYNEQFF. The CDR3 coding sequence is TGTGCCAGCAAGCGATACGGGGGGGACTCCTACAATGAGCAGTTCTTC.

In this sample, this clonotype turned up a few times. This chain uses TRBV14 with TRBJ2-1; D ambiguous. The CDR3 length is 12 residues. V shed 4 bases and J shed 10 bases, with 11 bases lying between them. Germline V gives CDR1 SGHDN, CDR2 FVKESK. CDR3 sequence reads: CASSRVVWEQFF. DNA for the CDR3: TGTGCCAGCAGCCGAGTAGTTTGGGAGCAGTTCTTC.

A few counts support this clonotype. V is TRBV6-5 and J is TRBJ1-2; D is undetermined. The V end lost 2 bases, the J end lost 10 bases, and 14 bases lay between the germline ends. The germline CDR1 and CDR2 sequences are MNHEY and SVGAGI. The CDR3 loop spans 13 amino acids. The CDR3 loop reads CASSYHSRPNYTF. In DNA, the CDR3 is TGTGCCAGCAGTTACCACAGCAGACCCAACTACACCTTC.

The chain employs TRBV7-9 and TRBJ1-1; D gene uncertain. V lost 8 bases and J 1 base, leaving 29 bases between the germline ends. From germline, CDR1 is SEHNR and CDR2 FQNEAQ (reference sequence). The CDR3 has 19 amino acids. The CDR3 DNA reads as TGTGCCAGCCCCCGCCTAGACGCAAACCGGCCCCGACCGAACACTGAAGCTTTCTTT. Encoded protein: CASPRLDANRPRPNTEAFF.

As to this clonotype: A read error may produce the germline difference seen at one junction end. The V gene is TRBV7-2, the J gene TRBJ2-4, with 12 positions matching TRBD2. Germline V CDR1 and CDR2: SGHTA, FQGNSA. The CDR3 has 17 residues. The CDR3 DNA is TGTGCCAGCAGCTTAAGGAGACTAGCGGGAGTAGAAAACATACAGTACTTC. Translating it yields CASSLRRLAGVENIQYF.

This rearrangement joins TRBV20-1 to TRBJ1-2, with TRBD1 matching over 10 bases. The CDR3 runs 14 residues. With V trimmed by 5 bases and J by 4 bases, 7 bases remained unmatched. CDR1 and CDR2 (germline): DFQATT, SNEGSKA (reference sequence). The CDR3 region has the DNA TGCAGTGCTCCGCGACAGGGGGCAATCTATGGCTACACCTTC. Residues: CSAPRQGAIYGYTF.

The chain joins TRBV5-1 to TRBJ1-1, with TRBD1 matching 10 bases. Germline values: CDR1 SGHRS, CDR2 YFSETQ. After removal of 3 bases from V and 3 bases from J, the junction contained 5 bases not matched to a gene. The CDR3 covers 15 residues. The CDR3 reads CASSSTGTGDTEAFF. CDR3 in DNA: TGCGCCAGCAGCTCAACCGGGACAGGGGACACTGAAGCTTTCTTT.

This clonotype was counted only a few times. The chain has TRBV18 and TRBJ1-1; a weak D match, TRBD1 (5 bases). The CDR3 consists of 14 residues. V lost 3 bases and J lost 4, with 12 bases in between. Per germline, CDR1 KGHSH and CDR2 LQKENI. The CDR3 sequence is CASSPVSGPTEAFF. The CDR3, as DNA: TGTGCCAGCTCACCCGTCTCAGGGCCCACTGAAGCTTTCTTT.

This clonotype occurred many times. The chain joins TRBV9 to TRBJ2-5, with TRBD1 as a possible D gene (6 bases). V dropped 6 bases and J dropped 1 base, with 19 bases sitting between them. Per germline, CDR1 SGDLS and CDR2 YYNGEE. The CDR3 is 16 amino acids. CDR3 coding DNA: TGTGCCAGCACCAGGGGTACAGGACAATCCCAAGAGACCCAGTACTTC. Amino acids: CASTRGTGQSQETQYF.

V is TRBV19 and J is TRBJ2-4, with 7 nucleotides matching TRBD2. Matching the DNA end better, TRBJ2-7 makes the J call doubtful. In germline, CDR1 is LNHDA, CDR2 SQIVND (reference sequence). This CDR3 region has 13 residues. CDR3 loop: CASRLGWEGEQYF. CDR3 nucleotide sequence: TGTGCCAGTAGACTCGGCTGGGAGGGCGAGCAGTACTTC.

The CDR3 region has the DNA TGTGCCAGCAGATCTGGACAGGGGGTAAATCAGCCCCAGCATTTT. This codes for CASRSGQGVNQPQHF. This chain connects TRBV12-3 or TRBV12-4 to TRBJ1-5; 10 nucleotides agree with TRBD1. The CDR3 has 15 residues. Unmatched junction bases numbered 6, after V lost 6 bases and J lost 4 bases.

This clonotype was picked up a small number of times. The chain couples TRBV12-3 or TRBV12-4 to TRBJ1-1, with D hard to call. Trimming removed 4 bases from V and 8 bases from J, with 14 bases in between. The CDR3 consists of 13 residues. CDR3 protein: CASSWGGDREAFF. The DNA of the CDR3 is TGTGCCAGCAGTTGGGGTGGGGATAGGGAAGCTTTCTTT.

This clonotype is medium-sized in the sample. The J gene is TRBJ2-6, the V gene TRBV4-2, with TRBD1 identical over 9 bases. Germline CDR1 LGHNA, CDR2 YNFKEQ. Losses at the gene ends were 5 bases for V and 0 bases for J; bases not matched to a gene: 11. This CDR3 spans 19 amino acids. The CDR3 region is CASSDQLGQGHSGANVLTF. CDR3 bases: TGTGCCAGCAGCGATCAACTAGGACAGGGGCACTCTGGGGCCAACGTCCTGACTTTC.